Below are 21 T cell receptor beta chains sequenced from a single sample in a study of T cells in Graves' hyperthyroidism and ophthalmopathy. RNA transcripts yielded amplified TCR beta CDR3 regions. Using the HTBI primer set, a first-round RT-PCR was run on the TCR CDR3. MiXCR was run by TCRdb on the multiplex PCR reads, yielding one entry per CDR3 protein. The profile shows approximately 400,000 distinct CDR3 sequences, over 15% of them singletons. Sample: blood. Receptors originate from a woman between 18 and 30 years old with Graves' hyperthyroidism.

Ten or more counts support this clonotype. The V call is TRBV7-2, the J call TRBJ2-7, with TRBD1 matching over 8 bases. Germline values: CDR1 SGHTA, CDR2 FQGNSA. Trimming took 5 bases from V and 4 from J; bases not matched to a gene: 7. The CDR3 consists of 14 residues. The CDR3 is CASSPVRGPYEQYF. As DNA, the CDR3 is TGTGCCAGCAGCCCGGTCAGGGGGCCGTACGAGCAGTACTTC.

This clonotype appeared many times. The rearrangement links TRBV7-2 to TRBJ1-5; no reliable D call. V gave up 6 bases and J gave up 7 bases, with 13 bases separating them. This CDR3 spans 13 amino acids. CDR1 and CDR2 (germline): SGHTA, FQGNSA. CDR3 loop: CASSSAVRQPQHF. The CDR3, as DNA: TGTGCCAGCAGTTCAGCCGTGAGGCAGCCCCAGCATTTT.

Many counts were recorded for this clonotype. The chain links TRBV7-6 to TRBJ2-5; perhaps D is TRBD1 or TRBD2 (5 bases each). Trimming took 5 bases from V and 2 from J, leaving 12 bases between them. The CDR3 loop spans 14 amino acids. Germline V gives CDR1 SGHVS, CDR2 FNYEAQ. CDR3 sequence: CASSPGSGQETQYF. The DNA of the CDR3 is TGTGCCAGCAGCCCAGGGAGCGGACAAGAGACCCAGTACTTC.

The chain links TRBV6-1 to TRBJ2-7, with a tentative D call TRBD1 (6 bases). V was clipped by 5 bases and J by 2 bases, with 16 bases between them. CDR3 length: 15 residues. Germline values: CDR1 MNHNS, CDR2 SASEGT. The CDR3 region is CASSKGQLITYEQYF. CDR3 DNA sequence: TGTGCCAGCAGTAAAGGACAGCTTATTACCTACGAGCAGTACTTC.

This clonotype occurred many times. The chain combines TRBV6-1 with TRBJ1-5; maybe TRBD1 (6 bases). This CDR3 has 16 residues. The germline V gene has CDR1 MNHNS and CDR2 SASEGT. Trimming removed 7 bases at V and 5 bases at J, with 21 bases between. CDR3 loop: CASNVDRWVGDQPQHF. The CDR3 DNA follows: TGTGCCAGCAACGTTGACAGGTGGGTGGGCGATCAGCCCCAGCATTTT.

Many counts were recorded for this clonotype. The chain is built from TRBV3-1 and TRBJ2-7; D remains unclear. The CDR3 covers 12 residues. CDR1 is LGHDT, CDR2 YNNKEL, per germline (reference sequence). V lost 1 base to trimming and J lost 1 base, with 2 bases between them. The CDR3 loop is CASSQVSYEQYF. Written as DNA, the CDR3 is TGTGCCAGCAGCCAAGTTTCCTACGAGCAGTACTTC.

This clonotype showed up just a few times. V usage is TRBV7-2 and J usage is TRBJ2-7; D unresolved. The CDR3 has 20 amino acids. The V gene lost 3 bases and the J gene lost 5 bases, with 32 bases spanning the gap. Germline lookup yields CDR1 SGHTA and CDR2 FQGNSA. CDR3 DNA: TGTGCCAGCAGCTTCCACATACTCCTAGACCCAACAACTAATGGGGACGAGCAGTACTTC. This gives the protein CASSFHILLDPTTNGDEQYF.

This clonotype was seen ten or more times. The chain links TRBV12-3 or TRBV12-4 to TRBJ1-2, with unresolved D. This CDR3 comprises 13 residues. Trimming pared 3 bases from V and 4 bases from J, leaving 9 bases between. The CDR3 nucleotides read TGTGCCAGCAGTTTTAGGCCAGGCTATGGCTACACCTTC. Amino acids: CASSFRPGYGYTF.

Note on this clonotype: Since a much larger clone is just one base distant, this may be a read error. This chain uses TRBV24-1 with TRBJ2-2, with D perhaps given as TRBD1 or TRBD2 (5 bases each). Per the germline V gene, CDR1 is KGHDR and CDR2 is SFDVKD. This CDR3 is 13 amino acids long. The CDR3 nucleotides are TGTGCCACCAGTGCTTGGGGGACCGGGGAGCTGTGTTTT. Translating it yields CATSAWGTGELCF.

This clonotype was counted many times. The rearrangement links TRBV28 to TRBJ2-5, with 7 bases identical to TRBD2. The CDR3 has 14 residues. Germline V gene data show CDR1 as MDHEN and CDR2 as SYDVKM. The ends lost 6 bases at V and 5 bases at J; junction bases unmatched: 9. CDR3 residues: CASSPRGEVETQYF. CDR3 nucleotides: TGTGCCAGCAGCCCACGGGGGGAGGTTGAGACCCAGTACTTC.

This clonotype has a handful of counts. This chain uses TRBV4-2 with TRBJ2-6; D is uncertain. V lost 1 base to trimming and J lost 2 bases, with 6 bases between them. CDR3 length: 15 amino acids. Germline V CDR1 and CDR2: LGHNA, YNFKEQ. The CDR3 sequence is CASSQAGAGANVLTF. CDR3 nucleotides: TGTGCCAGCAGCCAAGCCGGCGCTGGGGCCAACGTCCTGACTTTC.

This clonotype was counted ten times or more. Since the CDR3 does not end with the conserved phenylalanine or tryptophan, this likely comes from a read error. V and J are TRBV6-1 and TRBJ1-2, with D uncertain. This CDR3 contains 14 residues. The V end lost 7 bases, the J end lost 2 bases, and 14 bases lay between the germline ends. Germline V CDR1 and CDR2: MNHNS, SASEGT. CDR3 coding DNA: TGTGCCAGCATCCTAGAGGTAGCCAACTATGGCTACACCCTC. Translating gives CASILEVANYGYTL.

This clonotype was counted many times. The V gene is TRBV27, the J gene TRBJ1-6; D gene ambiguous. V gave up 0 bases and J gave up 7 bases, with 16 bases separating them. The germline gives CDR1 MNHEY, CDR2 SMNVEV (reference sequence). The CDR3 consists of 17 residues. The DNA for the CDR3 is TGTGCCAGCAGTTTATCCCTCAAGGGAGGTTTGAATTCACCCCTCCACTTT. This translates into CASSLSLKGGLNSPLHF.

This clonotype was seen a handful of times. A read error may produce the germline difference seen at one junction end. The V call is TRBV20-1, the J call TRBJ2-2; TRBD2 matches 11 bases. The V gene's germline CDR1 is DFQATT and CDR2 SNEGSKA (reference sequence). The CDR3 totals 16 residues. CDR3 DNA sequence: TGCAGTGCCATATCTAGCGGGGGGCGGGGCACCGGGGAGCTGGTTTTT. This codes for CSAISSGGRGTGELVF.

Here the CDR3 reads CATKGQGVHEQYF. The DNA of the CDR3 is TGTGCCACCAAGGGACAGGGGGTCCACGAGCAGTACTTC. The chain couples TRBV6-1 to TRBJ2-7, with 11 bases aligning to TRBD1. CDR1 and CDR2 from the germline V gene are MNHNS and SASEGT. V lost 10 bases, J lost 5 bases, and 7 bases stayed unmatched. The CDR3 consists of 13 residues.

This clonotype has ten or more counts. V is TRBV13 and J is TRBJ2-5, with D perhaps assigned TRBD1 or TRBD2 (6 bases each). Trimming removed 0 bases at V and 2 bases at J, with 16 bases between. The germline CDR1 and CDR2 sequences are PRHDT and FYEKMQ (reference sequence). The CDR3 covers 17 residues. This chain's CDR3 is CASSLGPTGANQETQYF. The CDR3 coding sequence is TGTGCCAGCAGCTTAGGCCCCACGGGGGCGAATCAAGAGACCCAGTACTTC.

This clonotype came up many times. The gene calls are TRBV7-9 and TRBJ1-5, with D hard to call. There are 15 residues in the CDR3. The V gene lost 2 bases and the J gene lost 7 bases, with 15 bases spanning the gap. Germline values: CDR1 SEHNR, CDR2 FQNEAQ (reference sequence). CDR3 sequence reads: CASSLRPGSWQPQHF. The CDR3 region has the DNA TGTGCCAGCAGCTTAAGACCGGGGTCTTGGCAGCCCCAGCATTTT.

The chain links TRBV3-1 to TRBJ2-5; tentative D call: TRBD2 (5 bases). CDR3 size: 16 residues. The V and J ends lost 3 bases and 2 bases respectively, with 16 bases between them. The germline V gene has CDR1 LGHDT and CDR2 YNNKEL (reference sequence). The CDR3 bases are TGTGCCAGCAGCCACACTTTTCCCGGGATGCAAGAGACCCAGTACTTC. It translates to CASSHTFPGMQETQYF.

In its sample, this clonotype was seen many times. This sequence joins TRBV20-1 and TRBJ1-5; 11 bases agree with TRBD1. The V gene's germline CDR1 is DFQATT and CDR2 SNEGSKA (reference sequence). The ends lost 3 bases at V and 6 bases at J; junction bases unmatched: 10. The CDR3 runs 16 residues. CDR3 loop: CSASGTGGYIGQPQHF. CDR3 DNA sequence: TGCAGTGCTAGTGGGACAGGGGGTTACATAGGTCAGCCCCAGCATTTT.

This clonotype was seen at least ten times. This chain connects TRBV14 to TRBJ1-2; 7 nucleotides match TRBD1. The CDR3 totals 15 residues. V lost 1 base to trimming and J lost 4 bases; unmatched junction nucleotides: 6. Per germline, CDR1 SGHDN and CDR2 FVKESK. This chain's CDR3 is CASSQGTGTAYGYTF. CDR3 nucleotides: TGTGCCAGCAGCCAAGGCACCGGGACAGCCTATGGCTACACCTTC.

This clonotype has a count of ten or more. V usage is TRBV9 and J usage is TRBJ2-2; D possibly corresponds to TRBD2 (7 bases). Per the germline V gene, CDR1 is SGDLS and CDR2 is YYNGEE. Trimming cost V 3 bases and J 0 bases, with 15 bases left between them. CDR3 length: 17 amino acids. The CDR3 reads CASSAHWGGPNTGELFF. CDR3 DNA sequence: TGTGCCAGCAGCGCCCATTGGGGGGGGCCGAACACCGGGGAGCTGTTTTTT.